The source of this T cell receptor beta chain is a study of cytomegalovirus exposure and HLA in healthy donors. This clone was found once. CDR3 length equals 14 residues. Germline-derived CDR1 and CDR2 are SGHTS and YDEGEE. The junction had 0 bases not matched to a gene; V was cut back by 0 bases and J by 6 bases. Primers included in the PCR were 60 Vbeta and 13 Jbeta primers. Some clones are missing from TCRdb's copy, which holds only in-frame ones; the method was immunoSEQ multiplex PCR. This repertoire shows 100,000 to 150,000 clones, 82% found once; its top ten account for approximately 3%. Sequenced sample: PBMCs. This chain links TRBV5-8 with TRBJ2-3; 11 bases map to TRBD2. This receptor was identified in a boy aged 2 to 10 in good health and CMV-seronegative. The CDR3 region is CASSLVAGGDTQYF. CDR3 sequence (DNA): TGTGCCAGCAGCTTGGTAGCGGGGGGGGATACGCAGTATTTT.